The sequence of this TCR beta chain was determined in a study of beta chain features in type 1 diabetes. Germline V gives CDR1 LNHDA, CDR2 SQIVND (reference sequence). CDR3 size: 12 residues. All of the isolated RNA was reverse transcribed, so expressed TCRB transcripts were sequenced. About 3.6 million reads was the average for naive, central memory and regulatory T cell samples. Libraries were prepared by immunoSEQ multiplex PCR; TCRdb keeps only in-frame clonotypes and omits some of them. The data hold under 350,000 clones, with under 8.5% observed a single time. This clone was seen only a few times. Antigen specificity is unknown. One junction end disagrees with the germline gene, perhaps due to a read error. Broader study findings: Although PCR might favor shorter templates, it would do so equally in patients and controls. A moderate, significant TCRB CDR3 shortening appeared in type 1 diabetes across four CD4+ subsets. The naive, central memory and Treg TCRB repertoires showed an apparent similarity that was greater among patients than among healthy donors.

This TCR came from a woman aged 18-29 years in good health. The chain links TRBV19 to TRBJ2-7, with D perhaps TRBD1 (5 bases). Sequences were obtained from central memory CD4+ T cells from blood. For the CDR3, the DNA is TGTGCCAGTAGTTCTACAGGTGCTGAGCAATACTTC. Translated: CASSSTGAEQYF.